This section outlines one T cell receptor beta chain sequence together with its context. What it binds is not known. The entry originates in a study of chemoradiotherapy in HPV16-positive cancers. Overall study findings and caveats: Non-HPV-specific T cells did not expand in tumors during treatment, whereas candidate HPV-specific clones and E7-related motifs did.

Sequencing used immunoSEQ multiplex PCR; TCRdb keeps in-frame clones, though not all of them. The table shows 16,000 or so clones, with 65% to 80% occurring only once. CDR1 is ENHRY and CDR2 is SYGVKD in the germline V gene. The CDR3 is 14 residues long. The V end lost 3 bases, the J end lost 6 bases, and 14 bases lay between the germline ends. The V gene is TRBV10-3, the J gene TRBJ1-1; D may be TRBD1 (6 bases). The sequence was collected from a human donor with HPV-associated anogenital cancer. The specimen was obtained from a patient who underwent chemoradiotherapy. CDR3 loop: CAISDGGGGPEAFF. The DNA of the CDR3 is TGTGCCATCAGTGATGGCGGGGGGGGCCCTGAAGCTTTCTTT.